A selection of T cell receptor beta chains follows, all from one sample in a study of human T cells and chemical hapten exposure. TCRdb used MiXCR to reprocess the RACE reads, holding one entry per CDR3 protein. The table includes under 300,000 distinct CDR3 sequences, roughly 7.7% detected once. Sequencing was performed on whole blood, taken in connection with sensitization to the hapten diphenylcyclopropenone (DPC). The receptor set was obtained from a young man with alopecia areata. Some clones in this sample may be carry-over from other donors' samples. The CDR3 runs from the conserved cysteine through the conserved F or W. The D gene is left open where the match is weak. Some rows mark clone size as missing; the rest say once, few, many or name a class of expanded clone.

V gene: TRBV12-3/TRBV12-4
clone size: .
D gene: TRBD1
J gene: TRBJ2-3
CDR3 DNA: TGTGCCAGCAGTCTCAGGGGGCGCCCCCCAGATACGCAGTATTTT
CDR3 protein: CASSLRGRPPDTQYF

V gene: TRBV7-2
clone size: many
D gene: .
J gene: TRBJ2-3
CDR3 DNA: TGTGCCAGCAGCTTAAGGGTGGCAGATACGCAGTATTTT
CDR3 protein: CASSLRVADTQYF

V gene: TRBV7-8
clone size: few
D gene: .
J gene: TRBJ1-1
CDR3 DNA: TGTGCCAGCAGCTTAGCCCTGAGAGGGATCAACACTGAAGCTTTCTTT
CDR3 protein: CASSLALRGINTEAFF

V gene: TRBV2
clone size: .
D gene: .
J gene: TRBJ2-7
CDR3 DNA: TGTGCCAGCCATGGGGGCTTGACCTACGAGCAGTACTTC
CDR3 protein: CASHGGLTYEQYF

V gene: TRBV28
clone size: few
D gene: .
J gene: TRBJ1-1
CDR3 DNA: TGTGCCAGCAGTTTAAAGGGGGTTGCGGATGAAGCTTTCTTT
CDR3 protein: CASSLKGVADEAFF

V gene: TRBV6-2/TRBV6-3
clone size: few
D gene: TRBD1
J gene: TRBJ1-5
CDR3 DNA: TGTGCCAGCGGGGCAGGGGGTTTAGGGCAGCCCCAGCATTTT
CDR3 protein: CASGAGGLGQPQHF

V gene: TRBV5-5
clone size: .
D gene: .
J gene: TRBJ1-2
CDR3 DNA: TGTGCCAGCAGCTTCGGCGGCTCAGAGAGCTATGGCTACACCTTC
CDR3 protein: CASSFGGSESYGYTF

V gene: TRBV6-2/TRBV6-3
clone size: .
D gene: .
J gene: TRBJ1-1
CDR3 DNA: TGTGCCAGCACCCCGGGGCTCCTGGGCACTGAAGCTTTCTTT
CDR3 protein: CASTPGLLGTEAFF

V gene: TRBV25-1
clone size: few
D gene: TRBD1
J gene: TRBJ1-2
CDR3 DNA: TGTGCCAGCAGTATACCGGGACAGGGAAGAGGCTACACCTTC
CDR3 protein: CASSIPGQGRGYTF

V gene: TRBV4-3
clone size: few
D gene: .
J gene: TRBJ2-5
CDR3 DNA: TGCGCCAGCAGCCAAGACCGGGAGACCCAGTACTTC
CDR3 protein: CASSQDRETQYF

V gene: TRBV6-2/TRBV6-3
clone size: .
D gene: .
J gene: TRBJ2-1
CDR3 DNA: TGTGCCACAGGGATCCCGAGGGGGGGGCCCCCGGACAATGAGCAGTTCTTC
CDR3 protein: CATGIPRGGPPDNEQFF

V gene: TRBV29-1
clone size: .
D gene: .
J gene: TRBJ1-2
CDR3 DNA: TGCAGCGTTGAAGATTTAGAGAACTATGGCTACACCTTC
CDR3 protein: CSVEDLENYGYTF

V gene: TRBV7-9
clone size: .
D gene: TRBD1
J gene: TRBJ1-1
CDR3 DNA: TGTGCCAGCAGCTCAACATCAGGACAGGGGGCAGCTTTCTTT
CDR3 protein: CASSSTSGQGAAFF

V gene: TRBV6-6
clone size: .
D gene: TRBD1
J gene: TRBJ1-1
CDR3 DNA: TGTGCCAGCAGGGGACAGGGAATCATTGAGACTGAAGCTTTCTTT
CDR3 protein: CASRGQGIIETEAFF

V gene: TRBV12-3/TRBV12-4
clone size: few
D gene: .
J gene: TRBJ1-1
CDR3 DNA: TGTGCCAGCAGTTTAGCCGTACGGAACACTGAAGCTTTCTTT
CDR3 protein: CASSLAVRNTEAFF

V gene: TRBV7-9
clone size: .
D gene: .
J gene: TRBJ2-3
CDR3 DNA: TGTGCCAGCAGCTTTAATGATGGCACAGATACGCAGTATTTT
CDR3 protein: CASSFNDGTDTQYF

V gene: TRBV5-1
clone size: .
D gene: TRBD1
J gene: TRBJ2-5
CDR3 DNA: TGCGCCAGCAGCCGCTCTACAGGGGCTGGAGAGACCCAGTACTTC
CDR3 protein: CASSRSTGAGETQYF

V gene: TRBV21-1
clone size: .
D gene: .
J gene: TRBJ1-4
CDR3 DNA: TGTGCCAGCAGCAAAGATTGTGGACACGTCGCTGAAAAACTGTTTTTT
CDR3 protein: CASSKDCGHVAEKLFF

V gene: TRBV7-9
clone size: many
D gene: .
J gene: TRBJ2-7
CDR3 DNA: TGTGCCAGCAGCTTACGGTCTCTTCGCTACGAGCAGTACTTC
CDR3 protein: CASSLRSLRYEQYF

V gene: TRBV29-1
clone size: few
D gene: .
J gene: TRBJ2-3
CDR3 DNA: TGCAGCGTTGTCATCCCGTCTAGCACAGATACGCAGTATTTT
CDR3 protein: CSVVIPSSTDTQYF

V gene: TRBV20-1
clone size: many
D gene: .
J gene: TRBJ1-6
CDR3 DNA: TGCAGTGCCATGACAGGATTCTATAATTCACCCCTCCACTTT
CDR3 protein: CSAMTGFYNSPLHF

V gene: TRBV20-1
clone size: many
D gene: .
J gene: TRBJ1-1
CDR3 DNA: TGCAGTGCCACCGGTGGGGGGGCAGGTACTGAAGCTTTCTTT
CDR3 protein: CSATGGGAGTEAFF

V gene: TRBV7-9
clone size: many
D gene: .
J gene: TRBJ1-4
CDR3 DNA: TGTGCCAGCAGTTCAGGCGGTGGTGCGGAAAAACTGTTTTTT
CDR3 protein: CASSSGGGAEKLFF

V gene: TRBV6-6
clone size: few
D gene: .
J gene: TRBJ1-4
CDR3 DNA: TGTGCCAGCAGCCTGGAGGGGGATGAAAAACTGTTTTTT
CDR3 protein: CASSLEGDEKLFF